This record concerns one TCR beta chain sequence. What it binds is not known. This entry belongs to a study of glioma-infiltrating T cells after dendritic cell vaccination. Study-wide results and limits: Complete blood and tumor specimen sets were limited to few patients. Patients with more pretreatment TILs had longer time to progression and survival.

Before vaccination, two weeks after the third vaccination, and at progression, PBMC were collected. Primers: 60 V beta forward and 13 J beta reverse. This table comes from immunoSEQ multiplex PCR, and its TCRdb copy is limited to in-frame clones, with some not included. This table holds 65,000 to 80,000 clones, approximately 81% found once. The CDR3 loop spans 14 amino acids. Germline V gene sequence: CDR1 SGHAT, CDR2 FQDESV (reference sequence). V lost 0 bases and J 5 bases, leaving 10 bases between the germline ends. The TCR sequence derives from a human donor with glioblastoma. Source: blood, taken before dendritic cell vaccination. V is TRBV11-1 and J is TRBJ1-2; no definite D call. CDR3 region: CASSLAAGRYGYTF. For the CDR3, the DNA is TGTGCCAGCAGCTTAGCCGCGGGGAGGTATGGCTACACCTTC.